This T cell receptor beta chain was retrieved from a study of T cell responses to AZD1222 COVID-19 vaccine. General study findings and limits: Donors, mostly white British, included more females; clonal diversity was possibly underestimated. Spike-specific TCR breadth and depth both grew after two AZD1222 doses. Across the whole spike, CD4 TCRs peaked at regions 160-218 and 743-854.

Data came from immunoSEQ multiplex PCR; TCRdb stores just in-frame clones and leaves some out. The sample shows under 150,000 clones, roughly 88% of them seen only once. Of note for this clone: Its antigen remains unknown.

The germline CDR1 and CDR2 sequences are SGHTA and FQGNSA. The CDR3 totals 15 residues. V was clipped by 5 bases and J by 3 bases; unmatched bases: 8. The chain carries TRBV7-2 and TRBJ2-3; 7 bases line up with TRBD2. The sequencing here drew on peripheral blood, taken on day 0 of MenACWY control vaccination. The receptor was derived from an adult in good health. CDR3 in amino acids: CASSPWTSRTDTQYF. The DNA of the CDR3 is TGTGCCAGCAGCCCCTGGACTAGTAGGACAGATACGCAGTATTTT.